The entry below describes one T cell receptor (beta chain). Its target is unknown. Per the germline V gene, CDR1 is KGHSH and CDR2 is LQKENI. The V gene lost 3 bases and the J gene lost 5 bases, with 23 bases spanning the gap. The CDR3 runs 19 residues. Conversion of TCR transcripts into cDNA relied on 5'RACE template switching, which added a universal primer site and UMIs. Using its own MiXCR run on the 5' RACE reads, TCRdb lists one record per CDR3 protein. The sample has around 310,000 distinct CDR3 sequences, less than 4.5% seen once. This record comes from a study of T cells after yellow fever vaccination. Whole-study findings and limits: Any FACS-sorted repertoire could hold abundant clonotypes that contaminate it from the bulk population. Clonotypes found in both CD4 and CD8 compartments made up a small share. Weaker, the secondary response peaked sooner, at day 5 versus 15.

The TCR originated in a man aged 18 to 35 who received the YFV17D yellow fever vaccine. The specimen was PBMCs, collected on the day of the yellow fever booster vaccination. The V call is TRBV18, the J call TRBJ1-6; perhaps TRBD1 as D (5 bases). CDR3 in amino acids: CASSPTAWDGRSDNSPLHF. For the CDR3, the DNA is TGTGCCAGCTCACCGACCGCTTGGGACGGGCGATCGGATAATTCACCCCTCCACTTT.